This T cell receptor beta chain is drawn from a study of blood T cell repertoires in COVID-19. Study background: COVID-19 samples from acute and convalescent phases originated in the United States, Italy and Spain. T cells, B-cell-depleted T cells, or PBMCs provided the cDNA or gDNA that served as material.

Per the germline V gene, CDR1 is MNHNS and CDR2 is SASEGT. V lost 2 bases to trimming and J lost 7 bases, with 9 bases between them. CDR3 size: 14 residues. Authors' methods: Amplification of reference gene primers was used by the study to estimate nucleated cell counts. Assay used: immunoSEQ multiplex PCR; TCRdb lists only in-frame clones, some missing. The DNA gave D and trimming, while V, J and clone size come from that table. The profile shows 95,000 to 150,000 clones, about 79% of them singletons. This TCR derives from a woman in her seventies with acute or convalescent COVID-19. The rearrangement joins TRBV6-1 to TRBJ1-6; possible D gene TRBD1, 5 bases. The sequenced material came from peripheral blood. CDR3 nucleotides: TGTGCCAGCAGTGAATTGGACACGAATTCACCCCTCCACTTT. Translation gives CASSELDTNSPLHF.